This TCR beta chain was found in a study of OX40 agonist ivuxolimab in advanced cancers. On the study more broadly: Patients received the agonistic anti-OX40 (CD134) antibody ivuxolimab. The study, taken as a whole, reports: People who partly responded at 0.1-3.0 mg/kg had some of the least clonal expansion seen.

Per the germline V gene, CDR1 is MNHEY and CDR2 is SVGAGI. The ends lost 0 bases at V and 2 bases at J; junction bases unmatched: 0. The CDR3 is 14 amino acids. Sequenced by immunoSEQ multiplex PCR; TCRdb stores in-frame clones only, minus some. In the table there are approximately 12,000 clones, around 76% of which are singletons. This clone was counted only a few times. Its antigen is currently unknown. Sequences were derived from CD4+ or CD8+ T cells sorted from blood, sampled in a trial of the OX40 agonist ivuxolimab. The rearrangement joins TRBV6-5 to TRBJ2-7; TRBD2 agrees at 8 bases. This TCR was recovered from an adult with an advanced solid tumor such as melanoma, head and neck, liver or kidney cancer. The CDR3 DNA sequence: TGTGCCAGCAGTTACTCGACTAGCGCCTACGAGCAGTACTTC. Encoded protein: CASSYSTSAYEQYF.